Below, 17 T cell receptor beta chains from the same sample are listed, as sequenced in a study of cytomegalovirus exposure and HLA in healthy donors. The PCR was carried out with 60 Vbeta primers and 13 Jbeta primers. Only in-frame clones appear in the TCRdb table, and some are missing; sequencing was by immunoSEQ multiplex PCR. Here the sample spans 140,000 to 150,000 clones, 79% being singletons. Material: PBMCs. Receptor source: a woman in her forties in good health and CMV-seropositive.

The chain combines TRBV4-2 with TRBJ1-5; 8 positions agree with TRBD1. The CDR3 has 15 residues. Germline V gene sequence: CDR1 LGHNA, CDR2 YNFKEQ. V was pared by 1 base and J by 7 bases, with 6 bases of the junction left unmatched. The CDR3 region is CASSQAQGAAQPQHF. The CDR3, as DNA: TGTGCCAGCAGCCAAGCGCAGGGGGCAGCCCAGCCCCAGCATTTT.

The CDR3 is CASSSLGGAKFF. The CDR3 DNA follows: TGTGCCAGCAGCTCATTGGGGGGGGCCAAGTTCTTC. The chain has TRBV13 and TRBJ2-1; tentatively, D is TRBD2 (7 bases). V lost 4 bases and J 14 bases, leaving 15 bases between the germline ends. This CDR3 is 12 amino acids long. CDR1 is PRHDT and CDR2 is FYEKMQ in the germline V gene (reference sequence).

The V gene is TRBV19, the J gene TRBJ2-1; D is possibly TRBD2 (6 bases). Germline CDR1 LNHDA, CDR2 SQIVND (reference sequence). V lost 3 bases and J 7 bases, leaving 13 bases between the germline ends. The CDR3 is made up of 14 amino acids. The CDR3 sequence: CASSMRGLVNEQFF. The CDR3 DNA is TGTGCCAGTAGTATGAGGGGACTCGTTAATGAGCAGTTCTTC.

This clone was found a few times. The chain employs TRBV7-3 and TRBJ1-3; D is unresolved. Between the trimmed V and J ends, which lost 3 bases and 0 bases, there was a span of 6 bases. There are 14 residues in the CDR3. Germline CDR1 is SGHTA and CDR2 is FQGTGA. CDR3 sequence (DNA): TGTGCCAGCAGCTTGTCGAGCTCTGGAAACACCATATATTTT. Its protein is CASSLSSSGNTIYF.

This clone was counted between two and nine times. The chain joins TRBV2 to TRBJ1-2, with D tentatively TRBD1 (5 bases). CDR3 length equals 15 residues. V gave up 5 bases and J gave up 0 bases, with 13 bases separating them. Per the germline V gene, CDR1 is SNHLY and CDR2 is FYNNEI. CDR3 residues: CASSPQGISNYGYTF. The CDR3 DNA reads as TGTGCCAGCAGTCCGCAGGGTATTTCTAACTATGGCTACACCTTC.

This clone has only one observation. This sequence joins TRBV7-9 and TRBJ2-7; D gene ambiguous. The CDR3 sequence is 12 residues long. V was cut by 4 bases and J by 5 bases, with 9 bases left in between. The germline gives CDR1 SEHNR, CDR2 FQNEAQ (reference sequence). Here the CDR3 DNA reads TGTGCCAGCAGCTACCGGTCCGACGAGCAGTACTTC. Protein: CASSYRSDEQYF.

The CDR3 protein is CAIRLGNTEAFF. For the CDR3, the DNA is TGTGCCATCAGGCTCGGTAACACTGAAGCTTTCTTT. V is TRBV10-3 and J is TRBJ1-1; D is undetermined. The V end lost 6 bases, the J end lost 2 bases, and 7 bases lay between the germline ends. Per germline, CDR1 ENHRY and CDR2 SYGVKD. This CDR3 contains 12 residues.

The CDR3 DNA reads as TGTGCCAGCAGCCCGGGGAGGGTAGCTGGAAACACCATATATTTT. This sequence encodes CASSPGRVAGNTIYF. V gene TRBV9 combines with J gene TRBJ1-3; no reliable D call. CDR1 SGDLS and CDR2 YYNGEE come from the germline V gene. The CDR3 sequence is 15 residues long. The ends were cut back, 4 bases at V and 2 bases at J, with 13 bases in the middle. Combining the CDR3 with reference TRBV9 and TRBJ1-3 gives the whole variable domain DSGVTQTPKHLITATGQRVTLRCSPRSGDLSVYWYQQSLDQGLQFLIQYYNGEERAKGNILERFSAQQFPDLHSELNLSSLELGDSALYFCASSPGRVAGNTIYFGEGSWLTVV.

CDR3 sequence reads: CAFPRDRDTGELFF. For the CDR3, the DNA is TGTGCCTTCCCCCGGGACAGGGACACCGGGGAGCTGTTTTTT. The rearrangement links TRBV30 to TRBJ2-2; 9 positions agree with TRBD1. Trimming removed 7 bases from V and 3 bases from J; junction bases left unmatched: 6. This CDR3 contains 14 residues. CDR1 and CDR2 (germline): GTSNPN, SVGIG (reference sequence).

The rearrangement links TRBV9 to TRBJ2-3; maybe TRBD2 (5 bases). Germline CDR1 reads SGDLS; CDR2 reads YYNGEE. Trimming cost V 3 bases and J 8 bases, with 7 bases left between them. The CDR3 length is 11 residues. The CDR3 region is CASSAAGTQYF. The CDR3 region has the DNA TGTGCCAGCAGCGCCGCGGGTACGCAGTATTTT.

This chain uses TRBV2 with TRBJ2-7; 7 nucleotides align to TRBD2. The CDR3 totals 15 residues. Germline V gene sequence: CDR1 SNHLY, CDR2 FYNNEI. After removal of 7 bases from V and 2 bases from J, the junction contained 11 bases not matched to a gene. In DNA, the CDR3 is TGTGCCAGCAAAAGACTAGCAGAAGGGCCCTACGAGCAGTACTTC. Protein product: CASKRLAEGPYEQYF.

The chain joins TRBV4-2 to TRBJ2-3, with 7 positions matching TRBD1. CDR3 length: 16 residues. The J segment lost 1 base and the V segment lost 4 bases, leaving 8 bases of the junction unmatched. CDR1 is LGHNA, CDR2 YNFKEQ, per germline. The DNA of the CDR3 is TGTGCCAGCAGCCCCGAGGGGGCTATGGGCACAGATACGCAGTATTTT. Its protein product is CASSPEGAMGTDTQYF.

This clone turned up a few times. The DNA of the CDR3 is TGTGCCAGCAGCGGACTGAACAATCAGCCCCAGCATTTT. Amino acids: CASSGLNNQPQHF. The chain employs TRBV2 and TRBJ1-5; D gene ambiguous. The germline CDR1 and CDR2 sequences are SNHLY and FYNNEI. CDR3 size: 13 residues. Trimming left V 6 bases short and J 3 bases short, with 9 bases between.

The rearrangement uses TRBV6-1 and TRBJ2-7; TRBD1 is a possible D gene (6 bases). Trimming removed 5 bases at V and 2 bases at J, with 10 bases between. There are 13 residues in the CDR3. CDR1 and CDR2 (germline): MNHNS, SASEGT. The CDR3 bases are TGTGCCAGCAGTTTGACAGGTACCTACGAGCAGTACTTC. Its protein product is CASSLTGTYEQYF.

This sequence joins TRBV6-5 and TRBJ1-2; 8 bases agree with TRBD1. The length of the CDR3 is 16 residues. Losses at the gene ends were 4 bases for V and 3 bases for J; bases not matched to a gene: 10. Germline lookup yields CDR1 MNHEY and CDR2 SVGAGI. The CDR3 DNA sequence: TGTGCCAGCAGTTCCCCCCCCGGACAGGGCCACTATGGCTACACCTTC. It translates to CASSSPPGQGHYGYTF.

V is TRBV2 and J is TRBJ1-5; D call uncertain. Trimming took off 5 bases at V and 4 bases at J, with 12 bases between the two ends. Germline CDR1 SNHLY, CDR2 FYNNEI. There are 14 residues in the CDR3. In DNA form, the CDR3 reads TGTGCCAGCAGTCAAACTATGGAAAATCAGCCCCAGCATTTT. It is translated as CASSQTMENQPQHF.

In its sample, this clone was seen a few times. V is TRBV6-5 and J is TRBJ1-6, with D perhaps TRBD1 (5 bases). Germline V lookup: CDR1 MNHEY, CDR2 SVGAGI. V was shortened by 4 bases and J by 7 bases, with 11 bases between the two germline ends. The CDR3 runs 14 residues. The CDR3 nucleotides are TGTGCCAGCAGTTCTCCAGGGTTCAATTCACCCCTCCACTTT. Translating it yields CASSSPGFNSPLHF.